Sequencing of this T cell receptor beta chain was carried out in a study of Graves' ophthalmopathy and Graves' hyperthyroidism. Findings and limits, study-wide: Ophthalmopathy and stable hyperthyroidism were discriminated by a 13-signature model, with over 85% sensitivity and around 81% specificity.

RNA transcripts were the source from which TCR beta CDR3 regions were amplified. Following a first-round RT-PCR that used HTBI primers, a second-round multiplex PCR was carried out. TCRdb reanalysed the multiplex PCR reads using MiXCR and keeps one entry per CDR3 protein. This sample has 300,000 to 400,000 distinct CDR3 sequences, with roughly 15% found just once. Germline V gene lookup returns CDR1 SGHRS and CDR2 YFSETQ. The CDR3 length is 12 residues. V dropped 4 bases and J dropped 4 bases, with 9 bases sitting between them. Active ophthalmopathy (CAS at least 3, NOSPECS at least 4), lasting under 3 months. A note on this clonotype: Its specificity is not known. Lacking the conserved final phenylalanine or tryptophan, this CDR3 likely reflects a read error.

The source is an adult man with Graves' ophthalmopathy. Sequences were obtained from peripheral blood. The chain combines TRBV5-1 with TRBJ2-7; tentatively, D is TRBD1 (6 bases). CDR3 bases: TGCGCCAGCAGCCTTGGACAGTACGAGCAGTACCTC. The encoded protein is CASSLGQYEQYL.